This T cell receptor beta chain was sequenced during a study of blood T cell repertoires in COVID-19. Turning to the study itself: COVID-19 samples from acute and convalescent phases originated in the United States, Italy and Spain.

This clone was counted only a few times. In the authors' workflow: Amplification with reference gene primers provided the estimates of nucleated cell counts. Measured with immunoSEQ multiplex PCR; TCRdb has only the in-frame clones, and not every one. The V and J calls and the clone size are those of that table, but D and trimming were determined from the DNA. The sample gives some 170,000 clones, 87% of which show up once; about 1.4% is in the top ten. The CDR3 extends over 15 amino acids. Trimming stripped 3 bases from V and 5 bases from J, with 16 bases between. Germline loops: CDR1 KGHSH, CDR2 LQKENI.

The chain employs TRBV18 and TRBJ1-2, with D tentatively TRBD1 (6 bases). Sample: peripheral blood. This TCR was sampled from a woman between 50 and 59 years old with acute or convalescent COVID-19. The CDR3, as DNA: TGTGCCAGCTCACCTTTCGGGACACAAGTATATGGCTACACCTTC. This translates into CASSPFGTQVYGYTF.